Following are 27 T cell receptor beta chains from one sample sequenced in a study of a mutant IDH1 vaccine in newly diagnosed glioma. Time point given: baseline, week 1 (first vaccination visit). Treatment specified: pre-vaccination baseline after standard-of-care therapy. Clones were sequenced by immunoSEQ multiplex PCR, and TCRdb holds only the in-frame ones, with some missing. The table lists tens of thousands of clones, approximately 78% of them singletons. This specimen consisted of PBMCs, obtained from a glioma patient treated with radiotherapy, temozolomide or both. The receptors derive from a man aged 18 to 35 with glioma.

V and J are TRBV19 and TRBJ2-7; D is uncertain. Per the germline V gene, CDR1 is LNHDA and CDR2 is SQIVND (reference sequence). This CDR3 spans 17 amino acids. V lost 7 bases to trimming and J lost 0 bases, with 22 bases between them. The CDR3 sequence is CASTAAASGESSYEQYF. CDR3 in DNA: TGTGCCAGTACTGCCGCGGCCTCCGGCGAAAGCTCCTACGAGCAGTACTTC.

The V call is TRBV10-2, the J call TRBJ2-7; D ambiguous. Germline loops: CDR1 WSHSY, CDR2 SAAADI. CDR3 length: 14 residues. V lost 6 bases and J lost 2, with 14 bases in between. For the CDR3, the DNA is TGCGCCAGCAGCGGTAACTTGTCCCCCTACGAGCAGTACTTC. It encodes CASSGNLSPYEQYF.

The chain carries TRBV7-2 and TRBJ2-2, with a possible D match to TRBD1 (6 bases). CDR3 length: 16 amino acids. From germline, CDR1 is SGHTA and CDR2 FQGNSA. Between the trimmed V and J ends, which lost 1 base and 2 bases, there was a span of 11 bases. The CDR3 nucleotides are TGTGCCAGCAGCTTAGAAAGGACAGCCAACACCGGGGAGCTGTTTTTT. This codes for CASSLERTANTGELFF.

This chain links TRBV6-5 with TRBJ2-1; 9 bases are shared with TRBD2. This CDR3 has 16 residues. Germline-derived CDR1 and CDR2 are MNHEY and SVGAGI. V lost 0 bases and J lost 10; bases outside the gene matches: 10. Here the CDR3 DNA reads TGTGCCAGCAGTTACTCTGGCGGGAGGGCCCTCAGAGAGCAGTTCTTC. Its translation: CASSYSGGRALREQFF.

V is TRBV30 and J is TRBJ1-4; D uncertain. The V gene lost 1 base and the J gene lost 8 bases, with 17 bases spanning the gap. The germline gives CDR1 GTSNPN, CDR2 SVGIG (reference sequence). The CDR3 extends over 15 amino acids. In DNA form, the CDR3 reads TGTGCCTGGAGTGAAGAGCCAGTCCAGAGCGAAAAACTGTTTTTT. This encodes CAWSEEPVQSEKLFF. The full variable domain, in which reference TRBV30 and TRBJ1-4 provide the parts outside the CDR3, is SQTIHQWPATLVQPVGSPLSLECTVEGTSNPNLYWYRQAAGRGLQLLFYSVGIGQISSEVPQNLSASRPQDRQFILSSKKLLLSDSGFYLCAWSEEPVQSEKLFFGSGTQLSVL.

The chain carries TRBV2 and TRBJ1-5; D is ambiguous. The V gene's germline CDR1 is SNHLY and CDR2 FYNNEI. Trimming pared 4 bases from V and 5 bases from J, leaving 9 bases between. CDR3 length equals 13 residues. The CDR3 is CASSVGRDQPQHF. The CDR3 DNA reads TGTGCCAGCAGTGTCGGGAGGGATCAGCCCCAGCATTTT.

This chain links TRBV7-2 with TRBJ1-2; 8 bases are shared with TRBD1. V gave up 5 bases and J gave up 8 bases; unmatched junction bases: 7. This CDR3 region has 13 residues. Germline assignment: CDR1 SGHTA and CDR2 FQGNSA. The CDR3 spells CASSPDRGEGYTF. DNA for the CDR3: TGTGCCAGCAGCCCAGACAGGGGTGAGGGCTACACCTTC.

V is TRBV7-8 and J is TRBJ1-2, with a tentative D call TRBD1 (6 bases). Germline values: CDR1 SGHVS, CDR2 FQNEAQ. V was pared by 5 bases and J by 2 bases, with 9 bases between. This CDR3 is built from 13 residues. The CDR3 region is CASSPDRNYGYTF. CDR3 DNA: TGTGCCAGCAGCCCCGACAGGAACTATGGCTACACCTTC.

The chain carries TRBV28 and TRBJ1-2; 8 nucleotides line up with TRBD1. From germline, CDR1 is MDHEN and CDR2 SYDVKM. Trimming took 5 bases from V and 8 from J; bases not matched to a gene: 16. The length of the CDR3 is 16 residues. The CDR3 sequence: CASSPSLGQGVLGYTF. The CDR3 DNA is TGTGCCAGCAGTCCCTCTCTTGGACAGGGAGTTTTGGGCTACACCTTC.

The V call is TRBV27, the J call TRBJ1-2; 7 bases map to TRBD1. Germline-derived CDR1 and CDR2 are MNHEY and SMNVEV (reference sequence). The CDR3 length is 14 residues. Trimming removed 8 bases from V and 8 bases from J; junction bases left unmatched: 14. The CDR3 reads CASPFDRALAGYTF. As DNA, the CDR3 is TGTGCCAGCCCTTTCGACAGGGCCCTCGCGGGCTACACCTTC.

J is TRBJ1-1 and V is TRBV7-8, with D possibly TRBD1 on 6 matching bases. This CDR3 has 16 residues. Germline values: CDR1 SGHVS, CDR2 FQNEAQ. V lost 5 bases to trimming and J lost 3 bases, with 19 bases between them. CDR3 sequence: CASSASGAVRDTEAFF. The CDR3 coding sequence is TGTGCCAGCAGCGCATCAGGGGCAGTGAGAGACACTGAAGCTTTCTTT.

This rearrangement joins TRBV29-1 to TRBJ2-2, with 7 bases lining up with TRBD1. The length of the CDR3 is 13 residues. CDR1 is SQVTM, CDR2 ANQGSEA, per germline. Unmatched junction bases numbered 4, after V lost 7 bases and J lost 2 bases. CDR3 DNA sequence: TGCAGCGCGAGACAGGGCAACACCGGGGAGCTGTTTTTT. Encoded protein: CSARQGNTGELFF.

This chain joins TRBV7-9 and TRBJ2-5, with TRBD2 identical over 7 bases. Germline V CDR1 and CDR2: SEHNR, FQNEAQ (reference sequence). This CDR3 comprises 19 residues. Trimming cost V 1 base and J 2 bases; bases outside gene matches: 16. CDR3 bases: TGTGCCAGCAGCTTAGGGGGGAGGGCCGATTCCGGGAGTCAAGAGACCCAGTACTTC. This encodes CASSLGGRADSGSQETQYF.

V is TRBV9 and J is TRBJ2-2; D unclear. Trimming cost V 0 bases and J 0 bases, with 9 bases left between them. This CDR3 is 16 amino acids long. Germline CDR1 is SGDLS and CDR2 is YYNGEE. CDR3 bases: TGTGCCAGCAGCGTAGAACCTAGAACGAACACCGGGGAGCTGTTTTTT. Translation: CASSVEPRTNTGELFF.

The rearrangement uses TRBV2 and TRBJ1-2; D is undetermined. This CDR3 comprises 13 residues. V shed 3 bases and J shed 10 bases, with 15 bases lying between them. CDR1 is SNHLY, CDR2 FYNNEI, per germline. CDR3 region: CASSDGSIRDYTF. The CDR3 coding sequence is TGTGCCAGCAGTGACGGGTCCATTCGGGACTACACCTTC.

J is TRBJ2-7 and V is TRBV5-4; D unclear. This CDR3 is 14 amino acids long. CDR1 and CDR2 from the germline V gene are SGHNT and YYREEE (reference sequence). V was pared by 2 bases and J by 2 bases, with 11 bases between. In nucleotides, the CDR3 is TGTGCCAGCAGCTTTCGAAGCGCACCCTACGAGCAGTACTTC. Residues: CASSFRSAPYEQYF.

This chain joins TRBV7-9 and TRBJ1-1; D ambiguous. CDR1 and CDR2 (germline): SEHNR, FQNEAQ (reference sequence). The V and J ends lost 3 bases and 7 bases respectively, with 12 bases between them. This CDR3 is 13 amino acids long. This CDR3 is CASSFGGRYEAFF. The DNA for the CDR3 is TGTGCCAGCAGCTTCGGAGGAAGATATGAAGCTTTCTTT. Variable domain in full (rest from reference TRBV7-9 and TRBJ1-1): DTGVSQNPRHKITKRGQNVTFRCDPISEHNRLYWYRQTLGQGPEFLTYFQNEAQLEKSRLLSDRFSAERPKGSFSTLEIQRTEQGDSAMYLCASSFGGRYEAFFGQGTRLTVV.

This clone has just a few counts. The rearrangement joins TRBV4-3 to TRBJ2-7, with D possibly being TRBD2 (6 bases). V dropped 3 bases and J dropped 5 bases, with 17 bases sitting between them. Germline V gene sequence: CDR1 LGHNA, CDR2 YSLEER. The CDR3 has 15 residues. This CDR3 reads CASSQDLGTANEQYF. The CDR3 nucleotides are TGCGCCAGCAGCCAGGACCTTGGGACTGCTAACGAGCAGTACTTC.

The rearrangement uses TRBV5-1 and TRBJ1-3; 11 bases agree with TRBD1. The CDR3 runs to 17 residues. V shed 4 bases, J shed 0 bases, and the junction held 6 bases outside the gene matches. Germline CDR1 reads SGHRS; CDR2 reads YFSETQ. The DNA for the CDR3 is TGCGCCAGCAGCGCTCGGACAGGGGGCGGCTCTGGAAACACCATATATTTT. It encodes CASSARTGGGSGNTIYF.

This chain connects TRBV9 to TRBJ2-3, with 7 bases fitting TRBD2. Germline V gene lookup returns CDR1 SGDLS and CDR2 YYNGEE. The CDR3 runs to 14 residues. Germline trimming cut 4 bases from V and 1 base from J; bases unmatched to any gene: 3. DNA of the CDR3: TGTGCCAGCAGCCTTCGGGGGGGCACAGATACGCAGTATTTT. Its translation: CASSLRGGTDTQYF.

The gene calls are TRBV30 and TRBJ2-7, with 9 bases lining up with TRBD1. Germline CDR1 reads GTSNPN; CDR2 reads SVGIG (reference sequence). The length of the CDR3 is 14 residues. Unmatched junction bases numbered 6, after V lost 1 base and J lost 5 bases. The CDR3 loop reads CAWSGGQGKDEQYF. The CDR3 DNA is TGTGCCTGGAGTGGGGGACAGGGCAAGGACGAGCAGTACTTC.

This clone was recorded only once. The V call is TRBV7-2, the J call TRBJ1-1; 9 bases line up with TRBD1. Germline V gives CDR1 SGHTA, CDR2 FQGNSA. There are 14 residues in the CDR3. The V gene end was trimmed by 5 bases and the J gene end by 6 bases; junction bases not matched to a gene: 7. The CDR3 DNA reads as TGTGCCAGCAGCGCCTTACGGACAGGGGCTGAAGCTTTCTTT. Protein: CASSALRTGAEAFF.

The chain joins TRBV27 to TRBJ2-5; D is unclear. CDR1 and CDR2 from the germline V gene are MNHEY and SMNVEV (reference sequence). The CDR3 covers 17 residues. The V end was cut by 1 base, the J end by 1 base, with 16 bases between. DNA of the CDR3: TGTGCCAGCAGTTTATTAGGTTCGCGGCTTATCCAAGAGACCCAGTACTTC. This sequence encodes CASSLLGSRLIQETQYF.

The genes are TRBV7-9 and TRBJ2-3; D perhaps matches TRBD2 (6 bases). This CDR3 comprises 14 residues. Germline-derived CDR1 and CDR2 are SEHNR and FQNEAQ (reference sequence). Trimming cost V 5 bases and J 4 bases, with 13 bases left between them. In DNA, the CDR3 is TGTGCCAGCAGCGCGGGAATTGGAGCAGATACGCAGTATTTT. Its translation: CASSAGIGADTQYF.

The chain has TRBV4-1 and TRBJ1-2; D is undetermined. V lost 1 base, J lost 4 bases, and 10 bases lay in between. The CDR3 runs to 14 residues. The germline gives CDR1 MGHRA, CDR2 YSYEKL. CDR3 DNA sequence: TGCGCCAGCAGCCAAGTAGAACAGAGCTATGGCTACACCTTC. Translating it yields CASSQVEQSYGYTF.

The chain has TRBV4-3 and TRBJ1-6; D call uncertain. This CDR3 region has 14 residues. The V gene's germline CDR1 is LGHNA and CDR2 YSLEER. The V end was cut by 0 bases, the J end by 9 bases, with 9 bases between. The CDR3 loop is CASSQDSFISPLHF. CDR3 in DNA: TGCGCCAGCAGCCAAGATTCATTTATTTCACCCCTCCACTTT.

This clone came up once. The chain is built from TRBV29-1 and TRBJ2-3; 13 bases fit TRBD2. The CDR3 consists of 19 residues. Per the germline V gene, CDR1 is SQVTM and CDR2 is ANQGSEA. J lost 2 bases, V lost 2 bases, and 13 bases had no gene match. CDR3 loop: CSVEFRTSGGPLYTDTQYF. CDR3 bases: TGCAGCGTTGAATTTCGGACTAGCGGGGGCCCCCTTTACACAGATACGCAGTATTTT.